This TCR beta chain was obtained from a study of OX40 agonist ivuxolimab in advanced cancers. Repertoires were generated with immunoSEQ multiplex PCR, while TCRdb's copy carries only in-frame clones and drops some. The sample yields 80,000 or so clones, about 88% seen once. Germline CDR1 reads SGHRS; CDR2 reads YFSETQ. V lost 1 base to trimming and J lost 5 bases, with 9 bases between them. This CDR3 region has 13 residues. The source of this sequence is an adult with an advanced solid tumor such as melanoma, head and neck, liver or kidney cancer. The gene calls are TRBV5-1 and TRBJ2-5, with a weak D call TRBD2 (6 bases). This specimen was CD4+ or CD8+ T cells sorted from blood, taken in a trial of the OX40 agonist ivuxolimab. CDR3 in amino acids: CASSLSGGETQYF. The DNA for the CDR3 is TGCGCCAGCAGCTTGTCTGGGGGGGAGACCCAGTACTTC.